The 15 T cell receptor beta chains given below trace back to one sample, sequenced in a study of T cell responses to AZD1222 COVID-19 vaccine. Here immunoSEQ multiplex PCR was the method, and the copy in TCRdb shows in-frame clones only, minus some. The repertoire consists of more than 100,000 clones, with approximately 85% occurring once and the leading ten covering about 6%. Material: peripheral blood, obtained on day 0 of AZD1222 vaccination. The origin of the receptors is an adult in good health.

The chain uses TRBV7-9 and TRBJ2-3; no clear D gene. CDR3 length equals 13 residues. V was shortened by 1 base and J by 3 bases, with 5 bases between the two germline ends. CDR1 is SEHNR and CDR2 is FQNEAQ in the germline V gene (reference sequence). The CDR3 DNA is TGTGCCAGCAGCTTAGTGGGTACAGATACGCAGTATTTT. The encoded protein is CASSLVGTDTQYF.

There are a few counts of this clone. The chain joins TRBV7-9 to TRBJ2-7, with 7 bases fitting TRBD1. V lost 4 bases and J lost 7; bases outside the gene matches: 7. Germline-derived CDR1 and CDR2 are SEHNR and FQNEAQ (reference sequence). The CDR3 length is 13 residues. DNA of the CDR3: TGTGCCAGCAGCTCCGAGGCAGGGGGTGAGCAGTACTTC. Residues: CASSSEAGGEQYF.

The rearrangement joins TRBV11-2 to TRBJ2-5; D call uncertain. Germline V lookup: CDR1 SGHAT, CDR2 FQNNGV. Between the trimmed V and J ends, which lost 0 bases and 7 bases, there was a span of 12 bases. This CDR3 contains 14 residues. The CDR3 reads CASSLDLAWGTQYF. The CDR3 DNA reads TGTGCCAGCAGCTTAGATCTTGCTTGGGGGACCCAGTACTTC.

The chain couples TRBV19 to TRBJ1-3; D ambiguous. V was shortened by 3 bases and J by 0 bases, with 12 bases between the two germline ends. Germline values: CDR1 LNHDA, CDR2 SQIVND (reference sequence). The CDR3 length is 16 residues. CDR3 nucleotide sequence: TGTGCCAGTAGTATTAACGCCGCTAGCTCTGGAAACACCATATATTTT. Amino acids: CASSINAASSGNTIYF.

This CDR3 is CASSLTQGIGGYTF. In DNA form, the CDR3 reads TGTGCCAGCAGCCTAACACAGGGGATCGGTGGCTACACCTTC. This chain connects TRBV7-8 to TRBJ1-2; TRBD1 matches at 7 bases. The junction had 10 bases not matched to a gene; V was cut back by 5 bases and J by 7 bases. Germline CDR1 reads SGHVS; CDR2 reads FQNEAQ. This CDR3 has 14 residues.

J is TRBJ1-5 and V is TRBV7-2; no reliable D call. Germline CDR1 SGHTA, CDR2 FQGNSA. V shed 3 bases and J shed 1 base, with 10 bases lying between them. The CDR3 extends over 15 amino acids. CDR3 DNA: TGTGCCAGCAGCTTGATGGCAGGAAGCAATCAGCCCCAGCATTTT. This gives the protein CASSLMAGSNQPQHF.

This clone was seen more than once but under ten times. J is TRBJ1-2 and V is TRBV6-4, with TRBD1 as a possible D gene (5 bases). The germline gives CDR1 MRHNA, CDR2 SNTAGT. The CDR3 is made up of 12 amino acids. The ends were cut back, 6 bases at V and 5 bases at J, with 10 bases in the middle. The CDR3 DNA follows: TGTGCCAGCAGGACGGGGGGGTATGGCTACACCTTC. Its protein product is CASRTGGYGYTF.

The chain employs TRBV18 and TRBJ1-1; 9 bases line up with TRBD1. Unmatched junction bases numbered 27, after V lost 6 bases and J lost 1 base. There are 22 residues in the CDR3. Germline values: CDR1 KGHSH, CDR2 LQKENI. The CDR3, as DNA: TGTGCCAGCTCCCCGCTCACCCACAGGGGGCGCATTCGTCAGGGGGAGAACACTGAAGCTTTCTTT. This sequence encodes CASSPLTHRGRIRQGENTEAFF. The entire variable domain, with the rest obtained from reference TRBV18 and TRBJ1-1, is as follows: NAGVMQNPRHLVRRRGQEARLRCSPMKGHSHVYWYRQLPEEGLKFMVYLQKENIIDESGMPKERFSAEFPKEGPSILRIQQVVRGDSAAYFCASSPLTHRGRIRQGENTEAFFGQGTRLTVV.

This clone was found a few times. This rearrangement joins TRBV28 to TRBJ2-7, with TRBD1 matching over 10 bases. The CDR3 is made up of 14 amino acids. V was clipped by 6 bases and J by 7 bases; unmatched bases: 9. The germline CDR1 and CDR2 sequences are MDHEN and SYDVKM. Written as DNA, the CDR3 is TGTGCCAGCAGAGGGACAGGGGCGTTTGGGGAGCAGTACTTC. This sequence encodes CASRGTGAFGEQYF.

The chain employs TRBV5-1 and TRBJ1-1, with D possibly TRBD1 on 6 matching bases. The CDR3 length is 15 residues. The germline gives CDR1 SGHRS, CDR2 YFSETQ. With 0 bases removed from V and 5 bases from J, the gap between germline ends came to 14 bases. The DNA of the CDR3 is TGCGCCAGCAGCTTGGCCGCAGGGGTAGGGACTGAAGCTTTCTTT. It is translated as CASSLAAGVGTEAFF.

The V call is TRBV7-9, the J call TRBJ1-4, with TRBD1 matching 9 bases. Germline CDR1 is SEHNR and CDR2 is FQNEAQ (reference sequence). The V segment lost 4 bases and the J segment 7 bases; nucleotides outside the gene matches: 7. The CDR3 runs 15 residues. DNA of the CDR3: TGTGCCAGCAGCTCCTGGACAGGGGAGGGTGAAAAACTGTTTTTT. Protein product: CASSSWTGEGEKLFF. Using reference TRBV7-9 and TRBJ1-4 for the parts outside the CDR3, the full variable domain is DTGVSQNPRHKITKRGQNVTFRCDPISEHNRLYWYRQTLGQGPEFLTYFQNEAQLEKSRLLSDRFSAERPKGSFSTLEIQRTEQGDSAMYLCASSSWTGEGEKLFFGSGTQLSVL.

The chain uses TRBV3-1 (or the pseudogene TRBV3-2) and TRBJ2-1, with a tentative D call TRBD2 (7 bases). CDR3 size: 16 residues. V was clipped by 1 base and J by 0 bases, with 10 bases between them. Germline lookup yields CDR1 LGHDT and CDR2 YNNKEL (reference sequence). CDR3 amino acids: CASSQGGGRSYNEQFF. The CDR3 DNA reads TGTGCCAGCAGCCAAGGCGGGGGCCGCTCCTACAATGAGCAGTTCTTC.

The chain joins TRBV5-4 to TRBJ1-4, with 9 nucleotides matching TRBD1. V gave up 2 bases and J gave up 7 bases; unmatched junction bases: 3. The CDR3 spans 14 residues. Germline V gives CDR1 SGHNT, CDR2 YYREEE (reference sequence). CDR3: CASSFTGGGEKLFF. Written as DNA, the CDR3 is TGTGCCAGCAGCTTCACAGGGGGCGGTGAAAAACTGTTTTTT. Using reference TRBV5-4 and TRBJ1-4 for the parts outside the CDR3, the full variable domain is ETGVTQSPTHLIKTRGQQVTLRCSSQSGHNTVSWYQQALGQGPQFIFQYYREEENGRGNFPPRFSGLQFPNYSSELNVNALELDDSALYLCASSFTGGGEKLFFGSGTQLSVL.

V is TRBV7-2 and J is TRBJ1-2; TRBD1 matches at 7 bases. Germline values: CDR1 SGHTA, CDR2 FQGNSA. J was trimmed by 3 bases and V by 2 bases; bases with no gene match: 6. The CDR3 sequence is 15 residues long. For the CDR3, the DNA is TGTGCCAGCAGCTTATTACGGGGGACAGACTATGGCTACACCTTC. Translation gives CASSLLRGTDYGYTF.

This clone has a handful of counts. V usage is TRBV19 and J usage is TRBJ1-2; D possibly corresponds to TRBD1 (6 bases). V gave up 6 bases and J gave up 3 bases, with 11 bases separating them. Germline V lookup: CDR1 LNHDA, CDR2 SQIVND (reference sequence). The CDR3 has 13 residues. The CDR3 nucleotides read TGTGCCAGTAGCCCGACAGGATACTATGGCTACACCTTC. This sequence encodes CASSPTGYYGYTF.